This T cell receptor beta chain is from a study of glioma-infiltrating T cells. Whole-study results and caveats: Signature shared blood CDR3 motifs were enriched in low-divergence and depleted in high-divergence patients.

Amplification of TCR alpha and beta CDR3 regions from RNA used iRepertoire nested multiplex PCR. One-step reverse transcription and amplification started from approximately 100-400 ng of tissue mRNA or PBMC total RNA. MiXCR was run by TCRdb on the multiplex PCR reads, yielding one entry per CDR3 protein. This table holds around 350,000 distinct CDR3 sequences, more than 35% found once. This clonotype was seen more than once but under ten times. Its antigen remains unknown. In germline, CDR1 is SNHLY, CDR2 FYNNEI. The CDR3 has 11 residues. V was clipped by 6 bases and J by 11 bases, with 12 bases between them.

The sequence was collected from a human donor with low-grade glioma or glioblastoma, undergoing nonglioma brain surgery, or in good health (not recorded which). The rearrangement joins TRBV2 to TRBJ2-3; D possibly corresponds to TRBD2 (6 bases). Sequencing was done on a sample of glioma tissue, nonneoplastic brain tissue, or PBMCs (not recorded which). The chain's CDR3 is CASRVEGGQYF. CDR3 DNA: TGTGCCAGCAGAGTGGAGGGTGGGCAGTATTTT.